These 17 T cell receptor beta chains originate from one sample sequenced in a study of vaccination and CD4 T cells after COVID-19. TCRdb recomputed calls from the PCR reads with MiXCR, one row per CDR3 protein. The table has about 20,000 distinct CDR3 sequences, 62% seen once. Material: CD4+ T cells from blood, obtained before SARS-CoV-2 vaccination. These receptors came from a human donor who had recovered from COVID-19.

The gene calls are TRBV7-9 and TRBJ2-3; 12 nucleotides align to TRBD1. The V gene end was trimmed by 4 bases and the J gene end by 6 bases; junction bases not matched to a gene: 5. Germline assignment: CDR1 SEHNR and CDR2 FQNEAQ (reference sequence). CDR3 length: 15 amino acids. The CDR3 DNA sequence: TGTGCCAGCAGCTCGGGACAGGGGGCGGTTGATACGCAGTATTTT. This translates into CASSSGQGAVDTQYF.

The CDR3 reads CSASSSGGSSYNSPLHF. The CDR3 nucleotides are TGCAGTGCTAGTTCTTCAGGAGGGAGCTCCTATAATTCACCCCTCCACTTT. J is TRBJ1-6 and V is TRBV20-1; D gene unclear. This CDR3 region has 17 residues. Germline-derived CDR1 and CDR2 are DFQATT and SNEGSKA (reference sequence). Between the trimmed V and J ends, which lost 3 bases and 0 bases, there was a span of 15 bases.

The rearrangement uses TRBV6-1 and TRBJ2-1, with no clear D. Germline values: CDR1 MNHNS, CDR2 SASEGT. The CDR3 extends over 13 amino acids. V lost 6 bases to trimming and J lost 9 bases, with 15 bases between them. This CDR3 reads CASSPGFKGEQFF. Written as DNA, the CDR3 is TGTGCCAGCAGCCCTGGCTTCAAGGGTGAGCAGTTCTTC.

V and J are TRBV30 and TRBJ1-5; a possible D gene is TRBD1 (6 bases). CDR3 length: 16 residues. The ends were cut back, 0 bases at V and 1 base at J, with 13 bases in the middle. CDR1 and CDR2 from the germline V gene are GTSNPN and SVGIG (reference sequence). The CDR3 DNA reads TGTGCCTGGAGTGTGGACAGCCAACGGAGCAATCAGCCCCAGCATTTT. Encoded protein: CAWSVDSQRSNQPQHF.

This chain connects TRBV30 to TRBJ2-5; a possible D gene is TRBD2 (5 bases). From germline, CDR1 is GTSNPN and CDR2 SVGIG (reference sequence). Trimming took off 6 bases at V and 4 bases at J, with 15 bases between the two ends. CDR3 length: 13 residues. In DNA, the CDR3 is TGTGCCTGCCTCCGGGGATCAGGAGAGACCCAGTACTTC. Translated: CACLRGSGETQYF.

The V and J genes are TRBV7-2 and TRBJ2-3, with a possible D match to TRBD1 (5 bases). V lost 1 base and J 1 base, leaving 6 bases between the germline ends. Germline assignment: CDR1 SGHTA and CDR2 FQGNSA. The CDR3 covers 14 residues. CDR3 coding DNA: TGTGCCAGCAGCTTAGAGACAGGCACAGATACGCAGTATTTT. It yields the protein CASSLETGTDTQYF.

The genes are TRBV10-2 and TRBJ2-1, with 8 bases aligning to TRBD1. V was clipped by 8 bases and J by 8 bases; unmatched bases: 14. CDR1 is WSHSY, CDR2 SAAADI, per germline. There are 15 residues in the CDR3. CDR3: CASALGQGGQDEQFF. The CDR3 bases are TGCGCCAGCGCCCTTGGACAGGGAGGCCAGGATGAGCAGTTCTTC.

This clonotype occurred a few times. The V call is TRBV20-1, the J call TRBJ1-2; 10 bases fit TRBD1. The CDR3 consists of 13 residues. CDR1 and CDR2 (germline): DFQATT, SNEGSKA (reference sequence). V shed 3 bases and J 7 bases; nucleotides not matched to a gene: 5. The CDR3 protein is CSASDRGRFGYTF. The CDR3 coding sequence is TGCAGTGCTAGCGACAGGGGGCGCTTTGGCTACACCTTC.

The chain has TRBV20-1 and TRBJ2-6; possibly TRBD1 for D (6 bases). This CDR3 has 14 amino acids. V lost 6 bases and J 3 bases, leaving 12 bases between the germline ends. Germline loops: CDR1 DFQATT, CDR2 SNEGSKA (reference sequence). CDR3 in DNA: TGCAGTGCCCTAAACAGGGTTGGGGCCAACGTCCTGACTTTC. It translates to CSALNRVGANVLTF.

This clonotype has only a few counts. The chain links TRBV20-1 to TRBJ2-6; perhaps TRBD2 as D (6 bases). Germline V gives CDR1 DFQATT, CDR2 SNEGSKA (reference sequence). The CDR3 extends over 16 amino acids. V was clipped by 0 bases and J by 2 bases, with 11 bases between them. CDR3 sequence: CSARDSGGTGANVLTF. The CDR3, as DNA: TGCAGTGCTAGAGATAGTGGGGGGACTGGGGCCAACGTCCTGACTTTC.

This clonotype turned up a few times. The chain combines TRBV6-2 or TRBV6-3 with TRBJ1-1, with 7 nucleotides matching TRBD1. The CDR3 is 14 residues long. The germline V gene encodes CDR1 MNHEY and CDR2 SVGEGT. The ends lost 7 bases at V and 0 bases at J; junction bases unmatched: 5. CDR3 region: CASKTGNMNTEAFF. CDR3 nucleotides: TGTGCCAGCAAGACAGGGAACATGAACACTGAAGCTTTCTTT.

The chain has TRBV20-1 and TRBJ2-7; no definite D call. The CDR3 loop spans 14 amino acids. Trimming removed 0 bases at V and 2 bases at J, with 11 bases between. The V gene's germline CDR1 is DFQATT and CDR2 SNEGSKA (reference sequence). The CDR3, as DNA: TGCAGTGCTAGAGATGTATCAAAGCCCTACGAGCAGTACTTC. This translates into CSARDVSKPYEQYF.

The V call is TRBV20-1, the J call TRBJ2-3, with D tentatively TRBD1 (5 bases). CDR1 and CDR2 (germline): DFQATT, SNEGSKA (reference sequence). The CDR3 totals 16 residues. The germline V and J ends were trimmed by 4 bases and 6 bases, with 23 bases remaining between them. The DNA of the CDR3 is TGCAGTGCTAAAGGGGTGGAAATATTAGTGATTGATACGCAGTATTTT. Its translation: CSAKGVEILVIDTQYF.

This clonotype was seen only once. The chain combines TRBV28 with TRBJ2-5; tentative D call: TRBD1 (5 bases). The CDR3 covers 11 residues. Germline CDR1 and CDR2: MDHEN and SYDVKM. CDR3 DNA: TGTGCGACGGGCACCTACAGGAACCGGTACTTC. It encodes CATGTYRNRYF.

V usage is TRBV20-1 and J usage is TRBJ1-5; D possibly corresponds to TRBD1 (6 bases). Germline V gives CDR1 DFQATT, CDR2 SNEGSKA (reference sequence). V shed 5 bases and J shed 9 bases, with 14 bases lying between them. The CDR3 totals 12 residues. CDR3 DNA: TGCAGTGCTGTACAGGGTTCGGGGCCCCAGCATTTT. Amino acids: CSAVQGSGPQHF.

V is TRBV6-2 or TRBV6-3 and J is TRBJ2-3, with D hard to call. Germline V lookup: CDR1 MNHEY, CDR2 SVGEGT. V lost 6 bases and J 3 bases, leaving 4 bases between the germline ends. There are 11 residues in the CDR3. CDR3: CASSQTDTQYF. The CDR3 DNA is TGTGCCAGCAGCCAAACAGATACGCAGTATTTT.

In its sample, this clonotype was seen once. CDR3 residues: CASSPEGVLTSGSYNEQFF. CDR3 DNA: TGTGCCAGCAGCCCCGAGGGGGTGTTGACTAGCGGGTCCTACAATGAGCAGTTCTTC. V usage is TRBV7-9 and J usage is TRBJ2-1, with 10 bases that match TRBD2. Per germline, CDR1 SEHNR and CDR2 FQNEAQ (reference sequence). The CDR3 contains 19 residues. With V trimmed by 5 bases and J by 1 base, 14 bases remained unmatched.